This TCR beta chain emerged from a study of post-analysis software for immune sequencing data. Study in general: Relapsing-remitting, secondary progressive and progressive-relapsing courses of multiple sclerosis were included.

TCR beta cDNA libraries had unique molecular identifiers. One entry per CDR3 protein results from TCRdb running MiXCR on the PCR reads. The repertoire consists of 700,000 to 800,000 distinct CDR3 sequences, with 30% occurring once and the leading ten covering more than 0.45%. Study results and caveats: Controls significantly exceeded multiple sclerosis patients in normalized Chao1 diversity. F measure showed strong co-clustering of same-batch samples. A handful of TRBV segments appeared more often in patients than in controls, and TRBV5-6, TRBV5-1 and TRBV20-1 were among these.

Germline CDR1 and CDR2: SGHRS and YFSETQ. With 4 bases removed from V and 3 bases from J, the gap between germline ends came to 16 bases. This CDR3 comprises 15 residues. On this clonotype: Its specificity is unknown.

The receptor's source is a girl under 18 with multiple sclerosis. This chain joins TRBV5-1 and TRBJ1-1; weak D call: TRBD1 (6 bases). Sequencing was done on a sample of blood. This CDR3 reads CASSRGGQLDTEAFF. CDR3 coding DNA: TGCGCCAGCAGCCGGGGCGGACAGTTGGACACTGAAGCTTTCTTT.